This T cell receptor beta chain was retrieved from a study of blood T cell repertoires in COVID-19. Those enrolled, adults aged 18 to 89 years, came from roughly 23 US areas. In the authors' workflow: Amplification from reference gene primers served as the basis for estimated nucleated cell counts. Profiling relied on immunoSEQ multiplex PCR, and the TCRdb table lists in-frame clones only, not all of them. For V, J and clone size, that table is used; D and trimming come from the DNA. Counted here are some 180,000 clones, approximately 79% occurring once; the ten biggest clones make up roughly 19%. Sequencing was carried out using PBMCs or T cells enriched from blood (not recorded which). This clonotype was sampled from a woman aged 70-85 years in a cohort exposed to, infected with or recovered from COVID-19 (not recorded which).

DNA for the CDR3: TGTGCCAGCTCATCGGGACTAAACGGGGAGGCCTATCTACGAGAGCAGTACTTC. This gives the protein CASSSGLNGEAYLREQYF. The chain has TRBV18 and TRBJ2-7; 7 nucleotides match TRBD2. This CDR3 region has 18 residues. The junction had 23 bases not matched to a gene; V was cut back by 5 bases and J by 7 bases. Germline V gene data show CDR1 as KGHSH and CDR2 as LQKENI.